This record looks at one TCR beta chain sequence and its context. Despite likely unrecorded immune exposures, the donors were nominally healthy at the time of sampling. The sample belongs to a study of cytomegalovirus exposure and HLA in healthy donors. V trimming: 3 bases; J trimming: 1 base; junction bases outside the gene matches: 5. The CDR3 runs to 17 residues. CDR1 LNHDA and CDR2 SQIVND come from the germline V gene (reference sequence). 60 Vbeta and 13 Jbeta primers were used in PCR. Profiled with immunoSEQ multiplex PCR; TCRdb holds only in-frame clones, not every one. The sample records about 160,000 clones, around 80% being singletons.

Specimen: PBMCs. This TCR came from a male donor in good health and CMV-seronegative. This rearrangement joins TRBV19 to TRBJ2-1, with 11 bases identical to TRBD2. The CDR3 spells CASSIGLAGGSYNEQFF. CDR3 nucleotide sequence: TGTGCCAGTAGTATTGGGCTAGCGGGAGGTTCCTACAATGAGCAGTTCTTC.